This is a list of T cell receptor beta chains from one sample in a study of PD-1 blockade in classical Hodgkin lymphoma. Some clones are missing from TCRdb's copy, which holds only in-frame ones; the method was immunoSEQ multiplex PCR. This table holds around 34,000 clones, 75% to 95% found once. This sample comprised CD4+ T cells from blood, obtained at baseline. These receptor sequences come from a human donor with classical Hodgkin lymphoma. Each CDR3 is given with its conserved first and last residue. A D gene is named only where the DNA matches it firmly. Only some rows state a clone size, as once, few, many or a class for expanded clones.

D,size,J,V,CDR3,DNA
-,-,TRBJ2-7,TRBV27,CASSSPPDRNPPYEQYF,TGTGCCAGCAGTTCTCCGCCCGACCGTAATCCCCCCTACGAGCAGTACTTC
-,once,TRBJ1-1,TRBV25-1,CASSEFGGQVGRGRSFF,TGTGCCAGCAGTGAATTTGGGGGGCAAGTGGGCCGGGGAAGGAGTTTCTTT
TRBD1,-,TRBJ2-7,TRBV28,CATQGAYYEQYF,TGTGCCACACAGGGGGCATACTACGAGCAGTACTTC
-,-,TRBJ2-1,TRBV5-1,CASSFGLKNNEQFF,TGCGCCAGCAGCTTTGGACTAAAAAACAATGAGCAGTTCTTC
-,-,TRBJ2-3,TRBV7-7,CASSLGRDDTQYF,TGTGCCAGCAGCTTAGGGCGGGACGATACGCAGTATTTT
-,-,TRBJ1-1,TRBV28,CASSLLQNTEAFF,TGTGCCAGCAGTTTACTTCAGAACACTGAAGCTTTCTTT
TRBD1,-,TRBJ1-5,TRBV5-1,CASSVTGADQPQHF,TGCGCCAGCAGCGTTACAGGGGCGGATCAGCCCCAGCATTTT
TRBD1,-,TRBJ1-5,TRBV2,CASSEAMTGLGRPQHF,TGTGCCAGCAGTGAAGCCATGACAGGGCTGGGGAGGCCCCAGCATTTT
-,-,TRBJ2-7,TRBV15,CATSSPAPTHGEQYF,TGTGCCACCAGCTCCCCTGCGCCTACTCACGGCGAGCAGTACTTC
-,-,TRBJ1-3,TRBV7-8,CASSPGTHLGWEGNTIYF,TGTGCCAGCAGCCCAGGAACCCACCTCGGGTGGGAGGGAAACACCATATATTTT
-,few,TRBJ1-1,TRBV6-6,CASSARLGMANTEAFF,TGTGCCAGCAGTGCTCGGCTGGGAATGGCGAACACTGAAGCTTTCTTT
TRBD2,-,TRBJ2-3,TRBV27,CASSQPGTSGSSTDTQYF,TGTGCCAGCAGTCAACCCGGGACTAGCGGTTCTAGCACAGATACGCAGTATTTT
-,few,TRBJ1-1,TRBV30,CACRQFTEAFF,TGTGCCTGCAGACAGTTCACTGAAGCTTTCTTT
TRBD2,-,TRBJ2-3,TRBV30,CASSLGRAPGGAQYF,TGTGCCTCCTCCTTGGGGAGGGCGCCCGGGGGGGCGCAGTATTTT
-,few,TRBJ2-2,TRBV7-9,CASSLEGITGELFF,TGTGCCAGCAGCTTAGAGGGTATCACCGGGGAGCTGTTTTTT
TRBD1,few,TRBJ1-2,TRBV7-9,CASSGTGQGFYYYTF,TGTGCCAGCAGCGGGACGGGACAGGGTTTTTACTACTACACCTTC
-,-,TRBJ2-7,TRBV28,CASSSPGGYEQYF,TGTGCCAGCAGTTCCCCAGGAGGTTACGAGCAGTACTTC
TRBD1,-,TRBJ2-2,TRBV5-4,CASTPDRDRPPFF,TGTGCCAGCACCCCAGACCGGGACAGGCCGCCGTTTTTT
TRBD1,once,TRBJ1-1,TRBV5-1,CASSPYRGLDTEAFF,TGCGCCAGCAGCCCCTACAGGGGGCTGGACACTGAAGCTTTCTTT
TRBD2,-,TRBJ2-7,TRBV5-1,CASRLAGGYEQYF,TGCGCCAGCAGACTAGCGGGAGGCTACGAGCAGTACTTC
-,-,TRBJ1-1,TRBV28,CASILRTAANTEAFF,TGTGCCAGCATCTTACGGACAGCAGCGAACACTGAAGCTTTCTTT
-,-,TRBJ2-1,TRBV11-2,CASRTSNGRGNYNEQFF,TGTGCCAGCAGAACAAGCAACGGGAGAGGTAATTACAATGAGCAGTTCTTC
TRBD2,-,TRBJ2-3,TRBV28,CASNLAGGTDTQYF,TGTGCCAGCAATCTTGCGGGAGGCACAGATACGCAGTATTTT
-,-,TRBJ2-5,TRBV6-1,CASRWITETQYF,TGTGCCAGCAGGTGGATTACAGAGACCCAGTACTTC
-,-,TRBJ1-4,TRBV19,CASARWTTNEKLFF,TGTGCCAGTGCCCGGTGGACCACTAATGAAAAACTGTTTTTT
-,-,TRBJ2-3,TRBV11-3,CASSLYGAEDTQYF,TGTGCCAGCAGCCTTTACGGGGCGGAAGATACGCAGTATTTT